These T cell receptor beta chains were read from a single sample in a study of T cells after posttransplantation cyclophosphamide. The data were produced by immunoSEQ multiplex PCR, yet TCRdb's version contains in-frame clones alone and is incomplete. The sample contains roughly 32,000 clones, none occurring once; 4% to 5.5% lies in the top ten. Source material: PBMCs. Every receptor here comes from a woman aged 30 to 39 in good health and a related stem cell transplant donor. Both conserved end residues are part of each CDR3. D genes are given only for firm matches. Clone size is given as once, few or many counts, or a class when the clone is expanded.

>TRBJ2-2|TRBV12-3/TRBV12-4|TRBD1|many
TGTGCCACATCACAGGGGACCGGGGAGCTGTTTTTT
CATSQGTGELFF
>TRBJ2-1|TRBV5-8|NA|many
TGTGCCAGCAGCTCGCCTGAGGGCCATGAGCAGTTCTTC
CASSSPEGHEQFF
>TRBJ1-6|TRBV6-1|TRBD1|many
TGTGCCAGCAGTGATTGGGACAGGGGTTATTCACCCCTCCACTTT
CASSDWDRGYSPLHF
>TRBJ2-7|TRBV2|TRBD1|many
TGTGCCAGCAGGACGGGGACAGGTGACTACGAGCAGTACTTC
CASRTGTGDYEQYF
>TRBJ2-3|TRBV4-3|NA|many
TGCGCCAGCAGCCAAGGAGCAGGGAGCACAGATACGCAGTATTTT
CASSQGAGSTDTQYF
>TRBJ1-2|TRBV29-1|NA|many
TGCAGCGTGGACACAGGGAACTATGGCTACACCTTC
CSVDTGNYGYTF
>TRBJ1-1|TRBV4-2|TRBD1|few
TGTGCCAGCAGCCAGGACAGGGTGTCCACTGAAGCTTTCTTT
CASSQDRVSTEAFF
>TRBJ1-2|TRBV19|NA|many
TGTGCCAGTAGTATTGTGGGACACTCTCCCAACTATGGCTACACCTTC
CASSIVGHSPNYGYTF
>TRBJ1-1|TRBV6-1|NA|many
TGTGCCAGTAGCAGATACACTGAAGCTTTCTTT
CASSRYTEAFF
>TRBJ2-1|TRBV5-6|TRBD2|many
TGTGCCAGCAGCTTGGGACTAGCGGGGAATGAGCAGTTCTTC
CASSLGLAGNEQFF
>TRBJ1-6|TRBV7-2|NA|many
TGTGCCAGCAGCTTAGCGTCCGGGGAAGGTTCACCCCTCCACTTT
CASSLASGEGSPLHF
>TRBJ1-2|TRBV30|TRBD1|few
TGTGCCTGGGGGCGGACAGGGTATGGCTACACCTTC
CAWGRTGYGYTF
>TRBJ2-4|TRBV5-6|NA|many
TGTGCCAGCAGCTTGGACAGCCTAGCCAAAAACATTCAGTACTTC
CASSLDSLAKNIQYF
>TRBJ1-1|TRBV7-2|NA|many
TGTGCCAGCAGCACAAGGGAAGGGGAGACTGAAGCTTTCTTT
CASSTREGETEAFF
>TRBJ2-2|TRBV18|NA|many
TGTGCCAGCTCACCAGGCACAGGCGACCCCGGGGAGCTGTTTTTT
CASSPGTGDPGELFF
>TRBJ2-1|TRBV6-1|TRBD1|many
TGTGCCAGCCTACCGGGACAGGGGGACTATGAGCAGTTCTTC
CASLPGQGDYEQFF